The clone carrying this TCR beta chain was picked up a small number of times. The data were taken from a study of blood T cells in healthy people across ages. A second roughly 7 to 12 cycle PCR used barcoded and J-beta primers. Researchers report that a template-switch adaptor with 12 random nucleotides tagged each cDNA molecule. One entry per CDR3 protein results from TCRdb running MiXCR on the 5' RACE reads. Of 1.4 million to 1.5 million distinct CDR3 sequences listed, roughly 40% are singletons. This TCR came from a woman aged 18-35 years in good health. The source material was blood.

The CDR3 loop reads CASSFGINYEQYF. CDR3 nucleotides: TGTGCCAGCAGTTTCGGGATAAACTACGAGCAGTACTTC. This chain joins TRBV6-6 and TRBJ2-7; D may be TRBD2 (5 bases). CDR1 MNHNY and CDR2 SVGAGI come from the germline V gene (reference sequence). This CDR3 has 13 residues. Deletions cut 4 bases from V and 3 bases from J, with 10 bases between.